The entry that follows covers one T cell receptor (beta chain) sequence. As yet, its antigen is unknown. This record belongs to a study of T cell responses to AZD1222 COVID-19 vaccine. Study results and limitations: None of the repertoires were sampled until the peak T cell response had passed. Recipients of AZD1222 seropositive at baseline numbered only 6 or 7. Regions 160-218 and 743-854 held dominance among vaccine-associated CD4 TCRs, which spanned spike.

Profiled with immunoSEQ multiplex PCR; TCRdb holds only in-frame clones, not every one. This sample has over 120,000 clones, with 88% found just once. Germline-derived CDR1 and CDR2 are GTSNPN and SVGIG (reference sequence). Germline trimming cut 5 bases from V and 7 bases from J; bases unmatched to any gene: 7. This CDR3 has 14 amino acids. This clonotype originated in an adult who received the MenACWY meningococcal vaccine as a control. The sample consisted of peripheral blood, taken 28 days after the second dose of the MenACWY control vaccine. The chain employs TRBV30 and TRBJ2-2; TRBD1 agrees at 10 bases. DNA for the CDR3: TGTGCCTGGGATGGGACAGGGGCCGGCGGGGAGCTGTTTTTT. Translating gives CAWDGTGAGGELFF.